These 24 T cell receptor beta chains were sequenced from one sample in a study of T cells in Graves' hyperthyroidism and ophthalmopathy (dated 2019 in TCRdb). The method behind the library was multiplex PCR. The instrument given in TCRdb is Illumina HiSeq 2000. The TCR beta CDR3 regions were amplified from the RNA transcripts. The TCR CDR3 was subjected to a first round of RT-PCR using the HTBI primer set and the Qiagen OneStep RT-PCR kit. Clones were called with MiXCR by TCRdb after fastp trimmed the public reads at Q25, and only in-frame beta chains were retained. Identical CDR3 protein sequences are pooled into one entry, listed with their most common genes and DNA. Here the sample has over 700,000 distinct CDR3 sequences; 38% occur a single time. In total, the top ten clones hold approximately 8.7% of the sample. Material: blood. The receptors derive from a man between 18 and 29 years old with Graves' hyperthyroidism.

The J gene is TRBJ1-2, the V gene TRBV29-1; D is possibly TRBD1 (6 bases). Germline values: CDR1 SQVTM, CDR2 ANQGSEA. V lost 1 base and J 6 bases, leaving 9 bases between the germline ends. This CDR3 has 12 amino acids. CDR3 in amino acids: CSVEAPGDGYTF. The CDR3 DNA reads TGCAGCGTTGAAGCGCCAGGGGATGGCTACACCTTC. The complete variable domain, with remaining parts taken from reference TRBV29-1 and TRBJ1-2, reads SAVISQKPSRDICQRGTSLTIQCQVDSQVTMMFWYRQQPGQSLTLIATANQGSEATYESGFVIDKFPISRPNLTFSTLTVSNMSPEDSSIYLCSVEAPGDGYTFGSGTRLTVV.

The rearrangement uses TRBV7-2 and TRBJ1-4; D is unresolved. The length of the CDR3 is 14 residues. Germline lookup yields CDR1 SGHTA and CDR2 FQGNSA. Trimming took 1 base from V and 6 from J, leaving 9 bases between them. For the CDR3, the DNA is TGTGCCAGCAGCTTAGGAGACCCCGATGAAAAACTGTTTTTT. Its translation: CASSLGDPDEKLFF.

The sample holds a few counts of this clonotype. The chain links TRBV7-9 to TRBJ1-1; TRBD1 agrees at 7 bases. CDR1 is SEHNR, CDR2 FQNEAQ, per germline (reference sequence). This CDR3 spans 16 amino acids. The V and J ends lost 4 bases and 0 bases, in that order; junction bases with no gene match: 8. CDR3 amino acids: CASSSYTGQLNTEAFF. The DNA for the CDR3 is TGTGCCAGCAGCTCATATACGGGACAGTTGAACACTGAAGCTTTCTTT.

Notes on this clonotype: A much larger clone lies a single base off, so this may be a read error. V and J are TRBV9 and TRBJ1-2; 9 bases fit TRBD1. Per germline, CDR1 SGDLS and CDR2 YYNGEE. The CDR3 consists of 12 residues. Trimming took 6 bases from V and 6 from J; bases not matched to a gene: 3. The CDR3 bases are TGTGCCAGCACCGGGACAGGGCATGGCTACACCTTC. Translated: CASTGTGHGYTF.

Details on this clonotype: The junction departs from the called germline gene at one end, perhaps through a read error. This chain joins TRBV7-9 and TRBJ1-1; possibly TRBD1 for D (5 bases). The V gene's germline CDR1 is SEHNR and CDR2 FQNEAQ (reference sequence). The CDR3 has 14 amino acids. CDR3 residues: CASSRSGGVTEAFF. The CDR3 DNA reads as TGCGCCAGCAGCCGAAGCGGGGGGGTCACTGAAGCTTTCTTT.

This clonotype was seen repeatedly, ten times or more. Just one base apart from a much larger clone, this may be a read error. The CDR3 sequence is CASSPWTGELFF. CDR3 in DNA: TGTGCCAGCAGCCCTTGGACCGGGGAGCTGTTTTTT. This sequence joins TRBV9 and TRBJ2-2; D not certain. Trimming shortened V by 4 bases and J by 5 bases, and 6 bases separated the two germline ends. Germline lookup yields CDR1 SGDLS and CDR2 YYNGEE. The CDR3 covers 12 residues.

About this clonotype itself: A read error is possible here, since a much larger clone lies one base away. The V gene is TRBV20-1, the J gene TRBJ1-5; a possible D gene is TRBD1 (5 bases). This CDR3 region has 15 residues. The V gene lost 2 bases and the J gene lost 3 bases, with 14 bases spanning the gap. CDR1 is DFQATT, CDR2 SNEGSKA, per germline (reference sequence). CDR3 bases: TGCAGTGCTAGATCAATGGGAGGGGACAATCAGCCCCAGCATTTT. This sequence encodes CSARSMGGDNQPQHF.

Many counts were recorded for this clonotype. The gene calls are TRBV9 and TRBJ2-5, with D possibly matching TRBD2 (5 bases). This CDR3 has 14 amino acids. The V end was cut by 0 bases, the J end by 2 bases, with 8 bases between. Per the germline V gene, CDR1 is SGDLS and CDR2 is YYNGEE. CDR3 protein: CASSVEADQETQYF. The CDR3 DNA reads TGTGCCAGCAGCGTAGAAGCGGATCAAGAGACCCAGTACTTC.

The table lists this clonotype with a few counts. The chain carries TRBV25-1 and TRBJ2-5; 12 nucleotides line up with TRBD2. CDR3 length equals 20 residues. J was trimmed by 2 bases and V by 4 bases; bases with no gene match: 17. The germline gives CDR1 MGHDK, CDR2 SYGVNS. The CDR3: CASSGPSREPSGGAQETQYF. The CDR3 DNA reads TGTGCCAGCAGTGGCCCAAGCCGGGAGCCTAGCGGGGGGGCACAAGAGACCCAGTACTTC.

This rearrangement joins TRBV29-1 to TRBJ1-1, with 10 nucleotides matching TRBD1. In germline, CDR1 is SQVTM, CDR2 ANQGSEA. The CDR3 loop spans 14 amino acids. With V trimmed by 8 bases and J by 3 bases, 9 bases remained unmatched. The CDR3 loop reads CSIDRGRGDTEAFF. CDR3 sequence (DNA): TGCAGCATCGACAGGGGGCGGGGGGACACTGAAGCTTTCTTT.

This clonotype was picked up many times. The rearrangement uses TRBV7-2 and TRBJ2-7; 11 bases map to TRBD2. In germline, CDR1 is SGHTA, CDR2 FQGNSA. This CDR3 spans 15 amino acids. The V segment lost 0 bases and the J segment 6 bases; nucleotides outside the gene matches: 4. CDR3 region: CASSLALAGGFEQYF. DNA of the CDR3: TGTGCCAGCAGCTTAGCTCTAGCGGGAGGTTTCGAGCAGTACTTC.

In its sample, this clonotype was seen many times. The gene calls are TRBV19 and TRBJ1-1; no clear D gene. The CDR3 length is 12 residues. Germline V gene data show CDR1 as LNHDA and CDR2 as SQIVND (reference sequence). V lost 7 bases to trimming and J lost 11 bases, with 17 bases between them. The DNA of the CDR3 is TGTGCCAGTATGAGGAAGGGCGAGCTGGCTTTCTTT. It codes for CASMRKGELAFF. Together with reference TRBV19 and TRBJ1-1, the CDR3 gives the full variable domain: DGGITQSPKYLFRKEGQNVTLSCEQNLNHDAMYWYRQDPGQGLRLIYYSQIVNDFQKGDIAEGYSVSREKKESFPLTVTSAQKNPTAFYLCASMRKGELAFFGQGTRLTVV.

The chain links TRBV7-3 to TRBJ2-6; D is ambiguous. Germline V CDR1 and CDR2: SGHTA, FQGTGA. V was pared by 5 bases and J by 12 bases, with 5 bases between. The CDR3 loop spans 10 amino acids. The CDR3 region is CASSLTVLTF. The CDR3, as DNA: TGTGCCAGCAGCCTCACCGTCCTGACTTTC.

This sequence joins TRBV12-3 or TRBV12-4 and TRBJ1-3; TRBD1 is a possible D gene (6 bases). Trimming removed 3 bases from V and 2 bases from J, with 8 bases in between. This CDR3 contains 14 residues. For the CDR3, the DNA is TGTGCCAGCAGTTTCACAGGGCCTGGAAACACCATATATTTT. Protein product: CASSFTGPGNTIYF.

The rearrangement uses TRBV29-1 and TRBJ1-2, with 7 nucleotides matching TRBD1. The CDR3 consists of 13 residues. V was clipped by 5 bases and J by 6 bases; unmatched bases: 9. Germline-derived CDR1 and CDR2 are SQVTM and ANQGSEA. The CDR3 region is CSVRQGSYNGYTF. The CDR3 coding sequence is TGCAGCGTTAGACAGGGATCCTACAATGGCTACACCTTC.

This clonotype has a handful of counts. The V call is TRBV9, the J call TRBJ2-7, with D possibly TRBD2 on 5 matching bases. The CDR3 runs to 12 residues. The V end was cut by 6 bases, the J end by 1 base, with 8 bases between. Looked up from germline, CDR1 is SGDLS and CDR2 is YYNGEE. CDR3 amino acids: CASNERSYEQYF. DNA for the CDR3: TGTGCCAGCAATGAGCGGTCCTACGAGCAGTACTTC. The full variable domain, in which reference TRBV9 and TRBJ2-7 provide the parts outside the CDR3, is DSGVTQTPKHLITATGQRVTLRCSPRSGDLSVYWYQQSLDQGLQFLIQYYNGEERAKGNILERFSAQQFPDLHSELNLSSLELGDSALYFCASNERSYEQYFGPGTRLTVT.

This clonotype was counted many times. The DNA for the CDR3 is TGTGCCACCACCACCGGGACAGATGGAAACACCATATATTTT. Encoded protein: CATTTGTDGNTIYF. V usage is TRBV15 and J usage is TRBJ1-3, with 7 positions matching TRBD1. The V and J ends lost 7 bases and 3 bases, in that order; junction bases with no gene match: 6. Per the germline V gene, CDR1 is LNHNV and CDR2 is YYDKDF (reference sequence). The CDR3 runs 14 residues.

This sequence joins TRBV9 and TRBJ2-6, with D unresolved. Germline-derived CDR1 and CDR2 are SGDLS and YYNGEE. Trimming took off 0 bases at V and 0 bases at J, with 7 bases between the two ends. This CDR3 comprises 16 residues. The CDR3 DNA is TGTGCCAGCAGCGTAGGAGGTTCCTCTGGGGCCAACGTCCTGACTTTC. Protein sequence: CASSVGGSSGANVLTF.

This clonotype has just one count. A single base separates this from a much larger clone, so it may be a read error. CDR3 amino acids: CASTQGRYGYAF. Here the CDR3 DNA reads TGTGCCAGCACCCAAGGGAGATATGGCTACGCCTTC. J is TRBJ1-2 and V is TRBV12-3 or TRBV12-4, with D unresolved. This CDR3 region has 12 residues.

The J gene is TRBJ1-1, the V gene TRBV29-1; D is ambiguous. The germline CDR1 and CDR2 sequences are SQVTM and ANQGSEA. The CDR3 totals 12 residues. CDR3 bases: TGCAGGGTGAGCCGGGCCAACACTGAAGCTTTCTTT. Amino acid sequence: CRVSRANTEAFF.

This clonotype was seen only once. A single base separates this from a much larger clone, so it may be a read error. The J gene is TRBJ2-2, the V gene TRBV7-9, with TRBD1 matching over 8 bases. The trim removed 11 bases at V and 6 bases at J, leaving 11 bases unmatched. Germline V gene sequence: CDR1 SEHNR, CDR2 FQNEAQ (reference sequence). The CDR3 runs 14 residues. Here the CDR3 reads CAGSLGQGAGELFF. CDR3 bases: TGTGCCGGTAGTCTCGGACAGGGCGCCGGGGAGCTGTTTTTT.

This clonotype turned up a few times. The CDR3 region has the DNA TGTGCCAGCAGTTTGGAAAGGCGGGGAGATTACGAGCAGTACTTC. It yields the protein CASSLERRGDYEQYF. V and J are TRBV6-5 and TRBJ2-7, with D tentatively TRBD2 (6 bases). This CDR3 is 15 amino acids long. Germline-derived CDR1 and CDR2 are MNHEY and SVGAGI. V lost 4 bases and J 4 bases, leaving 17 bases between the germline ends.

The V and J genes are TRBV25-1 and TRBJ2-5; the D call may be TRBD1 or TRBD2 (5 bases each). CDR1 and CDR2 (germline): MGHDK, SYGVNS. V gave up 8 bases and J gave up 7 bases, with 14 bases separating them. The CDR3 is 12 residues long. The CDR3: CASVGDGRTQYF. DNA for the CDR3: TGTGCCAGCGTGGGGGACGGGCGGACCCAGTACTTC.

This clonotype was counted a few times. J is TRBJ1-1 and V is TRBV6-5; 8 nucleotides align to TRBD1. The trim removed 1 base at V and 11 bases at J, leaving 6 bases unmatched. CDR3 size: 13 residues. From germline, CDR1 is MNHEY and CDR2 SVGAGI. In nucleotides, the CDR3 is TGTGCCAGCAGTTACTTCCCCCAGGGGGCGGCTTTCTTT. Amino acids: CASSYFPQGAAFF.